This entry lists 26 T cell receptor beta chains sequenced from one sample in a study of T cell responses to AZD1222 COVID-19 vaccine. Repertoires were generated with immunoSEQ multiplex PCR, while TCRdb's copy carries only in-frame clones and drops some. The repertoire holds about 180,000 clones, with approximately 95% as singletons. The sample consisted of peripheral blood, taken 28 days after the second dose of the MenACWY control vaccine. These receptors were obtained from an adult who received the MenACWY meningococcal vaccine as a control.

The CDR3 sequence: CASTLEAGGRETQYF. Here the CDR3 DNA reads TGTGCCAGCACCCTCGAGGCGGGGGGGAGGGAGACCCAGTACTTC. The genes are TRBV6-5 and TRBJ2-5, with 9 bases lining up with TRBD2. This CDR3 has 15 residues. Germline CDR1 reads MNHEY; CDR2 reads SVGAGI. J lost 5 bases, V lost 7 bases, and 11 bases had no gene match.

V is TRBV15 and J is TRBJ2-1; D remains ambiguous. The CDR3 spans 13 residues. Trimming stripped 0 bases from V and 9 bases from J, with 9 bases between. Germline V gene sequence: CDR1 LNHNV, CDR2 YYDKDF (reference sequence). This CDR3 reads CATSRDRQAEQFF. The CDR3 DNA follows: TGTGCCACCAGCAGAGATCGTCAGGCTGAGCAGTTCTTC.

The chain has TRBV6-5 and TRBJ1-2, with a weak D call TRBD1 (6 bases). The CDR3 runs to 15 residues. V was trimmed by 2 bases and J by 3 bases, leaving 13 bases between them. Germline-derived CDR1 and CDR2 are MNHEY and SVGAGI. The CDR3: CASSYGQGRDYGYTF. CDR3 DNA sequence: TGTGCCAGCAGTTACGGGCAGGGGAGGGACTATGGCTACACCTTC.

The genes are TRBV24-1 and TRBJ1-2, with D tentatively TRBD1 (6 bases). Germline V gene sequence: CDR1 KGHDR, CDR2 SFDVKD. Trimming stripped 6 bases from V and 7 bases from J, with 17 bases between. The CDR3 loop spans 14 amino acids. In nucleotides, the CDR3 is TGTGCCACCAGTCCAGGGGAGATGAAGGGTGGCTACACCTTC. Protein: CATSPGEMKGGYTF.

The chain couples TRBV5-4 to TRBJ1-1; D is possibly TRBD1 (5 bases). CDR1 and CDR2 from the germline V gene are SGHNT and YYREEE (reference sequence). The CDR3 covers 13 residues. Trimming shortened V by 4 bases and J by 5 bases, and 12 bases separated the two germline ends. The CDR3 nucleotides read TGTGCCAGCAGCCTCAAGGACAATACTGAAGCTTTCTTT. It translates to CASSLKDNTEAFF.

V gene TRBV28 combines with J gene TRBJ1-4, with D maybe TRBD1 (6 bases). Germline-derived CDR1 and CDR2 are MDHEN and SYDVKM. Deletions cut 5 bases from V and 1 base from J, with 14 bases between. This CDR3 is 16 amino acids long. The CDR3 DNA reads TGTGCCAGCAGTGGCCCAAGAGGGGGAACTAATGAAAAACTGTTTTTT. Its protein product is CASSGPRGGTNEKLFF. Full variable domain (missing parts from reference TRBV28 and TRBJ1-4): DVKVTQSSRYLVKRTGEKVFLECVQDMDHENMFWYRQDPGLGLRLIYFSYDVKMKEKGDIPEGYSVSREKKERFSLILESASTNQTSMYLCASSGPRGGTNEKLFFGSGTQLSVL.

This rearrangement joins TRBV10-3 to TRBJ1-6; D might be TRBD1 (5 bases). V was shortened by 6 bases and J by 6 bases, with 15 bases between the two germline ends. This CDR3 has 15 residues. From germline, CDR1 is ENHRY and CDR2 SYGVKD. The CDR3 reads CAIRPQGGGNSPLHF. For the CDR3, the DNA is TGTGCCATCAGGCCCCAGGGAGGAGGTAATTCACCCCTCCACTTT.

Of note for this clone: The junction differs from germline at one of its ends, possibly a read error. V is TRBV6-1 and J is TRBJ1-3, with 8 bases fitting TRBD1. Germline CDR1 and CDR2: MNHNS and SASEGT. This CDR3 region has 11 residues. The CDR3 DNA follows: TGTGCCAGCAGTGACGGCGGACAGGGACATTTT. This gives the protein CASSDGGQGHF.

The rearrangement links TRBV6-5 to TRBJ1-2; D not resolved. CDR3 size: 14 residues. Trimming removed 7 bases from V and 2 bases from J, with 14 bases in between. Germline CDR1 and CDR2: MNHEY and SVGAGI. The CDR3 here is CASISGVWNYGYTF. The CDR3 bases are TGTGCCAGCATATCAGGAGTCTGGAACTATGGCTACACCTTC.

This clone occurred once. CDR3 protein: CASSGDGTYEQYF. Written as DNA, the CDR3 is TGTGCCAGCAGCGGGGACGGCACCTACGAGCAGTACTTC. The chain is built from TRBV6-2 or TRBV6-3 and TRBJ2-7; D is tentatively TRBD1 or TRBD2 (5 bases each). This CDR3 has 13 residues. The V end was cut by 6 bases, the J end by 2 bases, with 11 bases between. CDR1 is MNHEY, CDR2 SVGEGT, per germline.

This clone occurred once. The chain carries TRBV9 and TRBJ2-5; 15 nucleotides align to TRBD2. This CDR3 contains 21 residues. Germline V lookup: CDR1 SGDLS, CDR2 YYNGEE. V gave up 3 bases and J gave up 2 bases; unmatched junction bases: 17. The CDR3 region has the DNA TGTGCCAGCAGCGCCCGTAGTGGAGGACTAGCGGGGGGGACCATACAAGAGACCCAGTACTTC. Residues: CASSARSGGLAGGTIQETQYF. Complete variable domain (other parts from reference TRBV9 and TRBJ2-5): DSGVTQTPKHLITATGQRVTLRCSPRSGDLSVYWYQQSLDQGLQFLIQYYNGEERAKGNILERFSAQQFPDLHSELNLSSLELGDSALYFCASSARSGGLAGGTIQETQYFGPGTRLLVL.

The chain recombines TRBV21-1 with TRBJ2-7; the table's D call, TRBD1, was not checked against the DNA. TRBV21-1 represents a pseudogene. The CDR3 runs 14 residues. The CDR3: CASSNLQDIYEQYF. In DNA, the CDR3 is TGTGCCAGCAGCAATTTACAGGATATCTACGAGCAGTACTTC.

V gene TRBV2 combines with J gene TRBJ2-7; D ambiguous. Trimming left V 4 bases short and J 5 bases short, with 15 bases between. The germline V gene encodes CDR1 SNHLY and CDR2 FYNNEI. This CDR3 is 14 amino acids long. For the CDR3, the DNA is TGTGCCAGCAGTGTCTCTGGGTTAGAGCACGAGCAGTACTTC. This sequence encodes CASSVSGLEHEQYF.

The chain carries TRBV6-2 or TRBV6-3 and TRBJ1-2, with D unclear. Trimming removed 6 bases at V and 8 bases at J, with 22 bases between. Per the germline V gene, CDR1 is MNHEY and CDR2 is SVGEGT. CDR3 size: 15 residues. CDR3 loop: CASSLGGEPVRGYTF. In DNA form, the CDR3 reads TGTGCCAGCAGCCTCGGCGGAGAGCCGGTAAGAGGCTACACCTTC.

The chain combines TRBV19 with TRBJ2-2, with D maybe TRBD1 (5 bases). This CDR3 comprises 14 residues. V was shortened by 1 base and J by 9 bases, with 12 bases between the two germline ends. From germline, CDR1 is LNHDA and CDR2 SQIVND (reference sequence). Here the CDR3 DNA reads TGTGCCAGTAGTATAGGACAGAGCCGGCGGGAGCTGTTTTTT. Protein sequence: CASSIGQSRRELFF.

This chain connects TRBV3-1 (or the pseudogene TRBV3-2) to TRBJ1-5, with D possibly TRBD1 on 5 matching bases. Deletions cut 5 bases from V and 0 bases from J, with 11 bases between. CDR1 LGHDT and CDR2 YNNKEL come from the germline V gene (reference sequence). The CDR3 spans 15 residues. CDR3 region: CASSIGGYSNQPQHF. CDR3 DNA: TGTGCCAGCAGCATCGGGGGATATAGCAATCAGCCCCAGCATTTT.

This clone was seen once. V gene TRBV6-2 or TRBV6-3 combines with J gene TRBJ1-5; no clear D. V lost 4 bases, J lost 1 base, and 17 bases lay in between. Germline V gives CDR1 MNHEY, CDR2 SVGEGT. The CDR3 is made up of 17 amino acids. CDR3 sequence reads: CASSFLEGRRSNQPQHF. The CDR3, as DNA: TGTGCCAGCAGTTTTCTCGAGGGAAGACGAAGCAATCAGCCCCAGCATTTT.

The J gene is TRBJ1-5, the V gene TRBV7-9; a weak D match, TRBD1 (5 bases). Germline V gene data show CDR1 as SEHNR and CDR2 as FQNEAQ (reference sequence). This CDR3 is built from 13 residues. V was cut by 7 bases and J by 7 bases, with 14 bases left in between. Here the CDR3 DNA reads TGTGCCAGCACCCCTGACAGTAACCAGCCCCAGCATTTT. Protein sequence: CASTPDSNQPQHF.

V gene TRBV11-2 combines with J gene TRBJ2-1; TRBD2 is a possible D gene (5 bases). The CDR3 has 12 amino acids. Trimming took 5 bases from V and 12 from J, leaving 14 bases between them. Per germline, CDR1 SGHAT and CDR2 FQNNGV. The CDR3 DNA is TGTGCCAGCAGCCGCATCACCGGGGTGCAGTTCTTC. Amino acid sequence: CASSRITGVQFF.

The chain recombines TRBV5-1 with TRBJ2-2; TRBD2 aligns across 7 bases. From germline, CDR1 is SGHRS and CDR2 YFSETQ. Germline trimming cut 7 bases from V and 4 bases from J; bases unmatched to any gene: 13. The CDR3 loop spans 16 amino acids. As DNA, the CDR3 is TGCGCCAGCTCCCTGGGGGGGACTACGAGCACCGGGGAGCTGTTTTTT. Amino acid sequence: CASSLGGTTSTGELFF.

The CDR3 protein is CASSRNGGLNTDTQYF. CDR3 DNA: TGTGCCAGCAGCCGTAACGGGGGACTTAACACAGATACGCAGTATTTT. This chain uses TRBV7-2 with TRBJ2-3; perhaps TRBD2 as D (6 bases). The germline V gene has CDR1 SGHTA and CDR2 FQGNSA. The V end lost 5 bases, the J end lost 2 bases, and 17 bases lay between the germline ends. The CDR3 sequence is 16 residues long.

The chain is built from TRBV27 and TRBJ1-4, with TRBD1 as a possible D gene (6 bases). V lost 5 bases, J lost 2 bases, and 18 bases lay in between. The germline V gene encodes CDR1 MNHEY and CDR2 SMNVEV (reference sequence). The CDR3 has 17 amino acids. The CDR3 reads CASSPLPGGGTNEKLFF. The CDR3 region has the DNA TGTGCCAGCAGTCCCCTCCCCGGGGGCGGGACTAATGAAAAACTGTTTTTT.

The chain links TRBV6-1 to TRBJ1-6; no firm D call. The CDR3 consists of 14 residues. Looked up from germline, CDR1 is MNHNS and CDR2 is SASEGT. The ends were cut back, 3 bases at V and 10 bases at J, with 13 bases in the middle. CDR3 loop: CASSDMGSGSPLHF. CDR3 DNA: TGTGCCAGCAGTGATATGGGGTCAGGATCACCCCTCCACTTT.

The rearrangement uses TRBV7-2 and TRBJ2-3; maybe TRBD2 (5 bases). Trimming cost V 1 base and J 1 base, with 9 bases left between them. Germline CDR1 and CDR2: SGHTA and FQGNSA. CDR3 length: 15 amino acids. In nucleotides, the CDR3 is TGTGCCAGCAGCTTAGTGGCGGGCCGCACAGATACGCAGTATTTT. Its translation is CASSLVAGRTDTQYF.

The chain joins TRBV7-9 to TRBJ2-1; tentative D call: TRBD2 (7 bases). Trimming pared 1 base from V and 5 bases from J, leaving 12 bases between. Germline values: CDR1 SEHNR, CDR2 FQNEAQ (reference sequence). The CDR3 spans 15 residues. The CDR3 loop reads CASSLGAGAHNEQFF. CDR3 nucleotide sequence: TGTGCCAGCAGCTTAGGGGCGGGGGCGCACAATGAGCAGTTCTTC.

CDR3 sequence reads: CASSQASWTGGFSPLHF. The CDR3 region has the DNA TGTGCCAGCAGCCAAGCCTCCTGGACAGGGGGTTTCTCACCCCTCCACTTT. The rearrangement joins TRBV3-1 (or the pseudogene TRBV3-2) to TRBJ1-6; TRBD1 matches 10 bases. Germline values: CDR1 LGHDT, CDR2 YNNKEL (reference sequence). The CDR3 is 17 residues long. Trimming cost V 1 base and J 10 bases; bases outside gene matches: 10.